This T cell receptor beta chain was documented in a study of a mutant IDH1 vaccine in newly diagnosed glioma (dated by TCRdb to about 2021). Background on the whole study: Eight vaccinations were administered to patients in weeks 1, 3, 5, 7, 11, 15, 19 and 23, corresponding to visits V03 through V10. In the chemotherapy-containing groups, vaccination started alongside temozolomide cycles, whereas in patients who had radiotherapy alone it started 4-6 weeks after radiotherapy. Of the roughly 34 treated patients, about 62% were male and about 38% were female, and the mean age was approximately 40 years. Before enrollment, most patients had been given radiochemotherapy with temozolomide as standard therapy, while the rest had received either radiotherapy alone or temozolomide alone. Peripheral blood was collected at six visits: V03 (baseline), V05, V07, V10, V12 and V13. For exploratory analyses, longitudinal TCRB deep sequencing was carried out in around 26 treated patients wherever samples were available.

Per the publication, the time point label means: week 23, last vaccination. Every vaccine dose consisted of 300 ug of a 20-mer mutant IDH1 peptide in Montanide, administered subcutaneously together with topical imiquimod. All donors had newly diagnosed IDH1-mutant astrocytomas of WHO grade 3 or 4 that showed loss of nuclear ATRX. The samples were drawn from NOA16, a multicentre, single-arm, open-label phase I trial in Germany that tested a mutant IDH1 peptide vaccine in humans for the first time. The DNeasy Blood and Tissue Kit was used to extract genomic DNA from EDTA blood for TCRB sequencing. Trimming takes 3 bases off V and 0 bases off J; junction bases not matched to a gene: 9. The germline V gene (reference sequence) specifies MNHEY as CDR1 and SMNVEV as CDR2. Reading from cysteine to phenylalanine, the CDR3 counts 18 amino acids. The retained sequence is limited to the CDR3, 54 bases, with the frame set at the first base.

With regard to this clone: Which antigen it targets is not known. Base quality data are lacking; no much larger clone is found one base away.

Results and caveats for the whole study, not just this receptor: No apparent relationship was observed between pseudoprogression and alterations in the top peripheral T cell clonotypes detected by TCRB sequencing. The authors noted that analyses of patient blood samples could not be reproduced because of sample limitations. Vaccine-induced immune responses across multiple MHC alleles were detected in over 85% of patients. PBMC samples for TCRB deep sequencing were selected based on availability.

Library prep was done by the immunoSEQ multiplex PCR assay. Rearranged TCR beta chain sequences were amplified using the hsTCRB Kit according to the manufacturer's protocol. Sequencing of TCRB libraries was carried out on an Illumina MiSeq. Concerning the study's data processing: Demultiplexing, trimming and gene mapping were performed with the kit vendor's proprietary platform. TCRdb carries this immuneACCESS record with in-frame sequences only. Its versions omit some clonotypes, under half of them owing to an unresolved V gene in the studies checked, with the rest unexplained. V, J and clone size are taken as reported in that table, and D and trimming were inferred from the DNA itself. For this sample the table gives 35,000 to 55,000 clones, of which 84% were detected only once. The ten largest make up around 2.4% of the sample.

This sequence originates from a woman aged 18-29 years with glioma. Some clones in this sample may be carry-over from other donors' samples. The material sequenced was PBMCs, taken from a glioma patient whose treatment included an IDH1 peptide vaccine. The chain joins TRBV27 to TRBJ2-5, with 11 bases aligning to TRBD2. The CDR3 protein is CASSFTSAGLADQETQYF. In nucleotide form, the sequence is TGTGCCAGCAGTTTCACCTCTGCGGGACTAGCGGACCAAGAGACCCAGTACTTC.